This T cell receptor (beta chain) comes out of a study of identical twins. Study conclusions and caveats: Insertion counts were lower in abundant cord blood beta clonotypes, a trend that memory repertoires did not show. Interpretation of the results relied on cross-sectional statistical analysis and not on following the same donors. The study found that models underestimated out-of-frame TCR alpha sharing in monozygotic twins.

Worth noting for this clonotype: Antigen specificity is unknown.

TCRdb processed the 5' RACE reads anew with MiXCR; each CDR3 protein has one entry. The data show about 530,000 distinct CDR3 sequences, approximately 16% seen once. V was clipped by 4 bases and J by 4 bases, with 23 bases between them. The CDR3 consists of 16 residues. Germline CDR1 and CDR2: DFQATT and SNEGSKA (reference sequence). These same data were also listed under a study on yellow fever vaccine responses in identical twins.

The receptor was derived from a woman younger than 30 in good health. This chain connects TRBV20-1 to TRBJ2-7; D gene ambiguous. The source material was CD4+ T cells sorted from blood. CDR3 sequence reads: CSAKQGGSKSAYEQYF. DNA for the CDR3: TGCAGTGCTAAGCAAGGTGGCAGTAAGTCTGCTTACGAGCAGTACTTC.